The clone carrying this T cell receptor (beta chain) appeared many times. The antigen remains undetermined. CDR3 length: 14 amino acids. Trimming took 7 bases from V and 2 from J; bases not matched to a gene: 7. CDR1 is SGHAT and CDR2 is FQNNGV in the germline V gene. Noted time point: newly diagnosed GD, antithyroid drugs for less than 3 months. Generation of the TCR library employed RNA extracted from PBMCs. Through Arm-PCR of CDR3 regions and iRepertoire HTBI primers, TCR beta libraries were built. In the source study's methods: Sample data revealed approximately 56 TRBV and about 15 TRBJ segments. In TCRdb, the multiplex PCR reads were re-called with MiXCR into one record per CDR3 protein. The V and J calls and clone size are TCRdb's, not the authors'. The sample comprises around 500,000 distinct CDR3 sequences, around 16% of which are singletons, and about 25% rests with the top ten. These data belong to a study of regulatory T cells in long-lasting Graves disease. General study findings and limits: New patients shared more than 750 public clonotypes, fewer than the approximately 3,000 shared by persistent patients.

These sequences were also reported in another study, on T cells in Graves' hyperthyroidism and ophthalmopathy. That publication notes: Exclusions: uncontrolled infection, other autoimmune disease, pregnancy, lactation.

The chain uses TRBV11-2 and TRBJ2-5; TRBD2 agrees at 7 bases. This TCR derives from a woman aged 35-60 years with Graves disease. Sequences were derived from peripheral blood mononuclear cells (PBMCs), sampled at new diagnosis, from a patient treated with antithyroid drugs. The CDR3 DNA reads TGTGCCAGCACGTCGGGGGGACGACAAGAGACCCAGTACTTC. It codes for CASTSGGRQETQYF.